This TCR beta chain was sequenced for a study of cytomegalovirus exposure and HLA in healthy donors. Using immunoSEQ multiplex PCR, the repertoire was profiled, and TCRdb retains in-frame clones only, with some absent. The profile shows some 140,000 clones, about 86% of them singletons. Study-level results: Within the 120 validation repertoires, first-cohort TCR clusters tended to co-occur, according to a later analysis. While the bulk of TCR sequences proved rare, some public TCRs turned up in many donors.

Per the germline V gene, CDR1 is MNHNS and CDR2 is SASEGT. The trim removed 8 bases at V and 1 base at J, leaving 10 bases unmatched. There are 15 residues in the CDR3. Remarks on this clone: Its cognate antigen is unknown.

This chain uses TRBV6-1 with TRBJ1-1; 7 nucleotides align to TRBD1. This sequence was found in a human donor in good health. Source material: PBMCs. The CDR3 is CASVEGAGGNTEAFF. DNA of the CDR3: TGTGCCAGCGTTGAGGGGGCGGGTGGGAACACTGAAGCTTTCTTT.